These 10 T cell receptor beta chains came from one sample sequenced in a study of blood T cell repertoires in COVID-19. Assay: immunoSEQ multiplex PCR; the TCRdb copy retains only in-frame clones and omits some. The sample carries 150,000 to 200,000 clones, 79% recorded once. The specimen was peripheral blood. The receptors originated from a woman in her sixties with COVID-19, enrolled during active disease.

This chain connects TRBV19 to TRBJ2-3, with 7 nucleotides matching TRBD1. J was trimmed by 0 bases and V by 7 bases; bases with no gene match: 7. The germline CDR1 and CDR2 sequences are LNHDA and SQIVND (reference sequence). The CDR3 is 15 residues long. The CDR3 bases are TGTGCCAGTATGGCCCCGGGACAGAGCACAGATACGCAGTATTTT. This encodes CASMAPGQSTDTQYF.

The chain combines TRBV6-5 with TRBJ1-6, with 8 bases aligning to TRBD1. The J segment lost 6 bases and the V segment lost 4 bases, leaving 5 bases of the junction unmatched. In germline, CDR1 is MNHEY, CDR2 SVGAGI. This CDR3 contains 15 residues. CDR3 sequence: CASSSTGGSNSPLHF. The CDR3 DNA follows: TGTGCCAGCAGTTCAACAGGGGGTAGTAATTCACCCCTCCACTTT.

The rearrangement links TRBV13 to TRBJ2-1; 9 positions match TRBD2. CDR1 and CDR2 (germline): PRHDT, FYEKMQ (reference sequence). With 1 base clipped from V and 7 bases from J, the junction kept 5 bases outside the gene matches. The CDR3 extends over 15 amino acids. The CDR3 nucleotides read TGTGCCAGCAGCTTAGAGCGGGGGGCCAGGAATGAGCAGTTCTTC. Its translation is CASSLERGARNEQFF. The variable domain in full, with the rest retrieved from reference TRBV13 and TRBJ2-1, is AAGVIQSPRHLIKEKRETATLKCYPIPRHDTVYWYQQGPGQDPQFLISFYEKMQSDKGSIPDRFSAQQFSDYHSELNMSSLELGDSALYFCASSLERGARNEQFFGPGTRLTVL.

V usage is TRBV5-1 and J usage is TRBJ1-2; 8 nucleotides line up with TRBD1. CDR1 and CDR2 (germline): SGHRS, YFSETQ. The CDR3 totals 15 residues. After removal of 0 bases from V and 6 bases from J, the junction contained 7 bases not matched to a gene. CDR3 nucleotides: TGCGCCAGCAGCTTGGTTCAGGGGGCACGGGATGGCTACACCTTC. This sequence encodes CASSLVQGARDGYTF.

V is TRBV19 and J is TRBJ2-2; maybe TRBD1 (6 bases). CDR1 and CDR2 from the germline V gene are LNHDA and SQIVND (reference sequence). The V gene lost 11 bases and the J gene lost 10 bases, with 20 bases spanning the gap. This CDR3 is built from 13 residues. The CDR3 loop is CAGTRRSPVELFF. The CDR3 coding sequence is TGTGCCGGGACACGAAGATCCCCGGTGGAGCTGTTTTTT.

The J gene is TRBJ2-1, the V gene TRBV28; a weak D match, TRBD1 (6 bases). This CDR3 contains 15 residues. The germline CDR1 and CDR2 sequences are MDHEN and SYDVKM. The V end lost 5 bases, the J end lost 12 bases, and 23 bases lay between the germline ends. As DNA, the CDR3 is TGTGCCAGCAGTCACGGGACACCCATCAGGGATTTGCAGTTCTTC. It codes for CASSHGTPIRDLQFF.

V gene TRBV4-2 combines with J gene TRBJ1-1, with a possible D match to TRBD1 (6 bases). The V and J ends lost 4 bases and 6 bases respectively, with 24 bases between them. Germline assignment: CDR1 LGHNA and CDR2 YNFKEQ. This CDR3 is 17 amino acids long. The CDR3 nucleotides read TGTGCCAGCAGCCGAGGACAGATTCGACTGGGGAGCGCTGAAGCTTTCTTT. As protein: CASSRGQIRLGSAEAFF.

V and J are TRBV6-5 and TRBJ2-7, with D unresolved. Germline CDR1 is MNHEY and CDR2 is SVGAGI. The CDR3 contains 15 residues. V was shortened by 5 bases and J by 2 bases, with 16 bases between the two germline ends. CDR3 sequence (DNA): TGTGCCAGCAGTCAGACTTCGGCAGTGACCTACGAGCAGTACTTC. This encodes CASSQTSAVTYEQYF.

The chain carries TRBV5-4 and TRBJ2-2, with 8 bases aligning to TRBD1. The CDR3 contains 14 residues. Germline-derived CDR1 and CDR2 are SGHNT and YYREEE (reference sequence). J was trimmed by 6 bases and V by 4 bases; bases with no gene match: 5. The CDR3, as DNA: TGTGCCAGCAGCCGGACAGGGTATCCCGGGGAGCTGTTTTTT. Protein: CASSRTGYPGELFF.

V gene TRBV4-2 combines with J gene TRBJ2-2; D is unclear. V gave up 1 base and J gave up 5 bases, with 2 bases separating them. The CDR3 length is 12 residues. CDR1 and CDR2 from the germline V gene are LGHNA and YNFKEQ. The CDR3 DNA is TGTGCCAGCAGCCAAGTAACCGGGGAGCTGTTTTTT. Protein product: CASSQVTGELFF.